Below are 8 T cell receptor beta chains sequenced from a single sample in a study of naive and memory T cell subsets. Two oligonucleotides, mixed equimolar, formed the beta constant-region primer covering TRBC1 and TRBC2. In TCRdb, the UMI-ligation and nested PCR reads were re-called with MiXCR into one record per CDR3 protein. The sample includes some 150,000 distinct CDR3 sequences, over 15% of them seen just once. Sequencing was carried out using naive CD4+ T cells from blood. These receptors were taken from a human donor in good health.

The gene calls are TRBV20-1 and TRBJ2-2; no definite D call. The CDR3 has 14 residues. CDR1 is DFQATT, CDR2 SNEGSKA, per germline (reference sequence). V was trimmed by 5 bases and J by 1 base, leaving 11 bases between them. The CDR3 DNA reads TGCAGTGCTTACAGCACCCTGAACACCGGGGAGCTGTTTTTT. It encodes CSAYSTLNTGELFF.

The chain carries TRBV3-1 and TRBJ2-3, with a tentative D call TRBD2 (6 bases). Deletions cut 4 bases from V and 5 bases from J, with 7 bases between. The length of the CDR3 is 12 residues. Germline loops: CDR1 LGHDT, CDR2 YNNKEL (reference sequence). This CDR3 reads CASSPGGDTQYF. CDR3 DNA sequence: TGTGCCAGCAGCCCCGGGGGAGATACGCAGTATTTT.

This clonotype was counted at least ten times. The CDR3 loop is CAWSRGPRAGELFF. DNA of the CDR3: TGTGCCTGGAGTAGAGGGCCTAGAGCCGGGGAGCTGTTTTTT. The chain uses TRBV30 and TRBJ2-2; tentative D call: TRBD2 (5 bases). This CDR3 is built from 14 residues. V was clipped by 2 bases and J by 6 bases, with 13 bases between them. CDR1 is GTSNPN and CDR2 is SVGIG in the germline V gene (reference sequence).

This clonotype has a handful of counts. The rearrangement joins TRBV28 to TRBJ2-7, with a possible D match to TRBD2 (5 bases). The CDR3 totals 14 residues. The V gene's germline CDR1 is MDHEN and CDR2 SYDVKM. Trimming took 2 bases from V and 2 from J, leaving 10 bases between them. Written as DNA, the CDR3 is TGTGCCAGCAGTTTAAGCGGCCTGGCCTACGAGCAGTACTTC. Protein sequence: CASSLSGLAYEQYF.

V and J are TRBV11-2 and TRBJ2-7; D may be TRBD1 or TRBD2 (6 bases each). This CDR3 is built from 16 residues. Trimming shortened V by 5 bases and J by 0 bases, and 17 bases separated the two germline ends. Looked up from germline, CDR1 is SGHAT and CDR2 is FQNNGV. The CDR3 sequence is CASSPLGGPRSYEQYF. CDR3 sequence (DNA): TGTGCCAGCAGCCCCTTAGGGGGGCCCCGCTCCTACGAGCAGTACTTC. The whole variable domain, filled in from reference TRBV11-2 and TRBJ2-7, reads EAGVAQSPRYKIIEKRQSVAFWCNPISGHATLYWYQQILGQGPKLLIQFQNNGVVDDSQLPKDRFSAERLKGVDSTLKIQPAKLEDSAVYLCASSPLGGPRSYEQYFGPGTRLTVT.

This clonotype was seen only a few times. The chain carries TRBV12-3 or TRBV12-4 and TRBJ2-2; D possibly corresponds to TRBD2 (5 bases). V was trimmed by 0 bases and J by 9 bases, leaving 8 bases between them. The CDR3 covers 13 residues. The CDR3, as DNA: TGTGCCAGCAGTTTAGCTGTAGCGAGGGAGCTGTTTTTT. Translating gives CASSLAVARELFF.

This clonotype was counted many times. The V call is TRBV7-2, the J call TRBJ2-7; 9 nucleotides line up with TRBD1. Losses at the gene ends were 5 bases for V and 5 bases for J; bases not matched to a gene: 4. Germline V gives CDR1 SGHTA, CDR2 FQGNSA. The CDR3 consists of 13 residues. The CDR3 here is CASSVRTGDEQYF. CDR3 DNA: TGTGCCAGCAGCGTAAGGACAGGGGACGAGCAGTACTTC.

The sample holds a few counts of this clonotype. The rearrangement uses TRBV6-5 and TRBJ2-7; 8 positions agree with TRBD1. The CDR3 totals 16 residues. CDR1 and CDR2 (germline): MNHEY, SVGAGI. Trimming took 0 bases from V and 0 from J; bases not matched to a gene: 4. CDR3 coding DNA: TGTGCCAGCAGTTACTCGCGACAGGGGAGCTCCTACGAGCAGTACTTC. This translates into CASSYSRQGSSYEQYF.